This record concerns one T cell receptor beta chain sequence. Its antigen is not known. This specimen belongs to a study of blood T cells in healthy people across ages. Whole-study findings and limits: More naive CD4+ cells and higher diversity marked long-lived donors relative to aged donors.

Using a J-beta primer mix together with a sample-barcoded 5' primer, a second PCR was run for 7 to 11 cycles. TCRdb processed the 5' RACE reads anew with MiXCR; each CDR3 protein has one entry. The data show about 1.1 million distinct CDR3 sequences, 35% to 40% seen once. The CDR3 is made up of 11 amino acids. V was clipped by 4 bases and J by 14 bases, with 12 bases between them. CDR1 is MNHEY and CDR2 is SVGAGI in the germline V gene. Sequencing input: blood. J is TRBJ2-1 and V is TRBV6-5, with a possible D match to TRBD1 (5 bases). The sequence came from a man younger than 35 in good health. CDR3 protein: CASSSTGLEFF. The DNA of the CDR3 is TGTGCCAGCAGTTCAACAGGATTAGAGTTCTTC.